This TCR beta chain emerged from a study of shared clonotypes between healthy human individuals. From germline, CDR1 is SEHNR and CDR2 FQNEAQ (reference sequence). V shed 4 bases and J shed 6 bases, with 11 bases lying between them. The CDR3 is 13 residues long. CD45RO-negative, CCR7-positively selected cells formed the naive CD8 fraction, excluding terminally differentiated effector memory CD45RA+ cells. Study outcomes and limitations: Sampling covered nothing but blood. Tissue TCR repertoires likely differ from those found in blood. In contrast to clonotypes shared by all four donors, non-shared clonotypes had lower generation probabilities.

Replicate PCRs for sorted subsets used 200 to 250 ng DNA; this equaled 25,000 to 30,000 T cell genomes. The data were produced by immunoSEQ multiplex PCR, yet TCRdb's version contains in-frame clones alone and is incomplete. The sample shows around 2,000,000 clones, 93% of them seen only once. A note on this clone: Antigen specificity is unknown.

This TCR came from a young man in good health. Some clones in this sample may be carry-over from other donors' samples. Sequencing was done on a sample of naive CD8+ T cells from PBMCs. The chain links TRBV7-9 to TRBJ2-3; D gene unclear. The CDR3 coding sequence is TGTGCCAGCAGCTCCCCCGGTTGGGATACGCAGTATTTT. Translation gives CASSSPGWDTQYF.